Listed below are T cell receptor beta chains from one sample, sequenced in a study of blood T cell repertoires in COVID-19. Profiled with immunoSEQ multiplex PCR; TCRdb holds only in-frame clones, not every one. The table has hundreds of thousands of clones, more than 75% seen once. The sequencing sample was made of PBMCs or T cells enriched from blood (not recorded which). The receptors derive from a man aged 30 to 45 with acute COVID-19. Both conserved end residues are part of each CDR3. A D gene is named only where the DNA matches it firmly. Size tells how often a clone was seen (once, few, many) or the class of an expanded clone, and some rows leave it out.

cdr3_nt: TGTGCCAGCAGCTTAGATCTGACTAGTAACAATGAGCAGTTCTTC
cdr3_aa: CASSLDLTSNNEQFF
clone_size: .
v_call: TRBV11-2
j_call: TRBJ2-1
d_call: .

cdr3_nt: TGTGCCATCAGTCCCGGGACAGGCCGGTCTGGGGCCAACGTCCTGACTTTC
cdr3_aa: CAISPGTGRSGANVLTF
clone_size: .
v_call: TRBV10-3
j_call: TRBJ2-6
d_call: TRBD1

cdr3_nt: TGTGCCAGCGGGGCCGTTGAGCGGGGCACAGATACGCAGTATTTT
cdr3_aa: CASGAVERGTDTQYF
clone_size: .
v_call: TRBV6-5
j_call: TRBJ2-3
d_call: .

cdr3_nt: TGTGCCAGCAGCGAGGGACATGCTAATTCACCCCTCCACTTT
cdr3_aa: CASSEGHANSPLHF
clone_size: .
v_call: TRBV9
j_call: TRBJ1-6
d_call: .

cdr3_nt: TGCGCCAGCAGCCAAGCGGGACAGGGCACCGGGGAGCTGTTTTTT
cdr3_aa: CASSQAGQGTGELFF
clone_size: .
v_call: TRBV4-1
j_call: TRBJ2-2
d_call: TRBD1

cdr3_nt: TGTGCCAGCAGTTACGGTGTGACAGGGGCTCTGTACACCTTC
cdr3_aa: CASSYGVTGALYTF
clone_size: .
v_call: TRBV6-5
j_call: TRBJ1-2
d_call: TRBD1

cdr3_nt: TGCGCCAGCAGCTTGGGACAGCCCAAGGAGACCCAGTACTTC
cdr3_aa: CASSLGQPKETQYF
clone_size: .
v_call: TRBV5-1
j_call: TRBJ2-5
d_call: .

cdr3_nt: TGTGCCAGCAGAGGACAGGGGAACACCGGGGAGCTGTTTTTT
cdr3_aa: CASRGQGNTGELFF
clone_size: .
v_call: TRBV2
j_call: TRBJ2-2
d_call: TRBD1

cdr3_nt: TGTGCCAGTAAGAACGGACAGGGATTCTCTCAGCCCCAGCATTTT
cdr3_aa: CASKNGQGFSQPQHF
clone_size: .
v_call: TRBV19
j_call: TRBJ1-5
d_call: TRBD1

cdr3_nt: TGTGCCATCAGCCCGACTCTTAGCTCCTACGAGCAGTACTTC
cdr3_aa: CAISPTLSSYEQYF
clone_size: few
v_call: TRBV10-3
j_call: TRBJ2-7
d_call: .

cdr3_nt: TGTGCCAGCAGTGAGATGGCAGGGGTGATATATGGCTACACCTTC
cdr3_aa: CASSEMAGVIYGYTF
clone_size: .
v_call: TRBV2
j_call: TRBJ1-2
d_call: .

cdr3_nt: TGTGCCAGCAGTCCACAGACGTATCGCCCAGGGGTCTGGGTTGCCGAGCAGTACTTC
cdr3_aa: CASSPQTYRPGVWVAEQYF
clone_size: .
v_call: TRBV27
j_call: TRBJ2-7
d_call: .

cdr3_nt: TGCGCCAGCAGCCTTACCTACCGGGACAGGGGGGAAAAACTGTTTTTT
cdr3_aa: CASSLTYRDRGEKLFF
clone_size: once
v_call: TRBV5-1
j_call: TRBJ1-4
d_call: TRBD1

cdr3_nt: TGTGCCAGCAGCTTTCCGAGGGAGCGGCCCTTCCGGGGCTACACCTTC
cdr3_aa: CASSFPRERPFRGYTF
clone_size: few
v_call: TRBV7-9
j_call: TRBJ1-2
d_call: .

cdr3_nt: TGCGCCAGCAGCTTGAATCAGGGAAACGCTGAAGCTTTCTTT
cdr3_aa: CASSLNQGNAEAFF
clone_size: .
v_call: TRBV5-1
j_call: TRBJ1-1
d_call: .

cdr3_nt: TGCGCCAGCAGTCTCCTAGCGGGGGGTGATACGCAGTATTTT
cdr3_aa: CASSLLAGGDTQYF
clone_size: .
v_call: TRBV4-1
j_call: TRBJ2-3
d_call: TRBD2

cdr3_nt: TGTGCCAGCAGCTTGGCAACGGACAGGGGAAACACCATATATTTT
cdr3_aa: CASSLATDRGNTIYF
clone_size: .
v_call: TRBV5-4
j_call: TRBJ1-3
d_call: TRBD1

cdr3_nt: TGTGCCAGCAGTCTTGGGACAGGAGCTAACTATGGCTACACCTTC
cdr3_aa: CASSLGTGANYGYTF
clone_size: .
v_call: TRBV27
j_call: TRBJ1-2
d_call: TRBD1

cdr3_nt: TGTGCCAGCAGCAGCGGTGGCAATCAGCCCCAGCATTTT
cdr3_aa: CASSSGGNQPQHF
clone_size: .
v_call: TRBV5-4
j_call: TRBJ1-5
d_call: .

cdr3_nt: TGTGCCAGCGGTGGTCAGTCACCTAACACTGAAGCTTTCTTT
cdr3_aa: CASGGQSPNTEAFF
clone_size: .
v_call: TRBV3-1/TRBV3-2
j_call: TRBJ1-1
d_call: .

cdr3_nt: TGCGCCAGCAGCCCACTTGCGTTAGGGGTGGGCTATGGCTACACCTTC
cdr3_aa: CASSPLALGVGYGYTF
clone_size: .
v_call: TRBV5-1
j_call: TRBJ1-2
d_call: .

cdr3_nt: TGTGCCAGCAGCGTAGAAGCGGGGCGGAACACCGGGGAGCTGTTTTTT
cdr3_aa: CASSVEAGRNTGELFF
clone_size: few
v_call: TRBV9
j_call: TRBJ2-2
d_call: TRBD2

cdr3_nt: TGCGCCAGCAGCGAGCAGGGGGCCCTTGGGAACACTGAAGCTTTCTTT
cdr3_aa: CASSEQGALGNTEAFF
clone_size: .
v_call: TRBV5-1
j_call: TRBJ1-1
d_call: TRBD1

cdr3_nt: TGTGCCAGCAGTGATGGGACAACGAACTATGGCTACACCTTC
cdr3_aa: CASSDGTTNYGYTF
clone_size: .
v_call: TRBV6-1
j_call: TRBJ1-2
d_call: .

cdr3_nt: TGTGCCAGCAGTAGGACTAGCGGGGTGGAGACCCAGTACTTC
cdr3_aa: CASSRTSGVETQYF
clone_size: few
v_call: TRBV2
j_call: TRBJ2-5
d_call: TRBD2

cdr3_nt: TGTGCCAGCAGCGACTCGGGGACTTATGGCTACACCTTC
cdr3_aa: CASSDSGTYGYTF
clone_size: .
v_call: TRBV7-9
j_call: TRBJ1-2
d_call: .

cdr3_nt: TGTGCCAGCAGCCGGGGGGGCTCGAATTCACCCCTCCACTTT
cdr3_aa: CASSRGGSNSPLHF
clone_size: .
v_call: TRBV3-1/TRBV3-2
j_call: TRBJ1-6
d_call: .

cdr3_nt: TGTGCCAGCAGTTTAACTAGCGGGGGTTTTAGCACAGATACGCAGTATTTT
cdr3_aa: CASSLTSGGFSTDTQYF
clone_size: .
v_call: TRBV28
j_call: TRBJ2-3
d_call: TRBD2